These 11 T cell receptor beta chains were sequenced from one sample in a study of regulatory T cells in long-lasting Graves disease. Time point given: newly diagnosed GD, antithyroid drugs for less than 3 months. The authors made the TCR library using RNA they extracted from PBMCs. In building TCR beta libraries, iRepertoire HTBI primers were used together with Arm-PCR of CDR3 regions. MiXCR was run by TCRdb on the multiplex PCR reads, yielding one entry per CDR3 protein. The sample shows a few hundred thousand distinct CDR3 sequences, 10% to 15% of them seen only once. These data also formed part of another study, on T cells in Graves' hyperthyroidism and ophthalmopathy.

The source material was peripheral blood mononuclear cells (PBMCs), sampled at new diagnosis, from a patient treated with antithyroid drugs. The receptors come from a woman aged 18-29 years with Graves disease.

This clonotype has more than one count but fewer than ten. The chain combines TRBV9 with TRBJ2-2, with 10 bases matching TRBD2. Germline V gene lookup returns CDR1 SGDLS and CDR2 YYNGEE. V gave up 1 base and J gave up 2 bases; unmatched junction bases: 8. The length of the CDR3 is 18 residues. The CDR3 here is CASSVSGGGTFNTGELFF. As DNA, the CDR3 is TGTGCCAGCAGCGTAAGCGGGGGGGGAACCTTTAACACCGGGGAGCTGTTTTTT.

This clonotype was detected ten times or more. The V call is TRBV2, the J call TRBJ1-5; D not resolved. CDR3 length equals 14 residues. Trimming stripped 4 bases from V and 6 bases from J, with 13 bases between. Germline CDR1 and CDR2: SNHLY and FYNNEI. The CDR3 is CASSGRAEGQPQHF. CDR3 bases: TGTGCCAGCAGTGGACGAGCGGAGGGTCAGCCCCAGCATTTT.

The rearrangement links TRBV5-4 to TRBJ2-5; 7 bases fit TRBD1. V lost 6 bases and J lost 2; bases outside the gene matches: 7. Germline V lookup: CDR1 SGHNT, CDR2 YYREEE (reference sequence). This CDR3 has 14 residues. DNA for the CDR3: TGTGCCAGCACCCTAGGACAGGAACAAGAGACCCAGTACTTC. This codes for CASTLGQEQETQYF.

The CDR3 here is CASILSGEQFF. The CDR3 bases are TGTGCCAGCATCCTATCTGGTGAGCAGTTCTTC. The rearrangement joins TRBV28 to TRBJ2-1; D unclear. Germline V gives CDR1 MDHEN, CDR2 SYDVKM. V lost 7 bases and J lost 9, with 10 bases in between. The CDR3 is 11 amino acids.

The sample holds many counts of this clonotype. V gene TRBV20-1 combines with J gene TRBJ1-1; D remains ambiguous. The V gene's germline CDR1 is DFQATT and CDR2 SNEGSKA (reference sequence). With 3 bases removed from V and 4 bases from J, the gap between germline ends came to 9 bases. This CDR3 spans 12 amino acids. CDR3 DNA sequence: TGCAGTGCTAGGGTCGCAGTCACTGAAGCTTTCTTT. Translated: CSARVAVTEAFF.

In this sample, this clonotype turned up a few times. V gene TRBV27 combines with J gene TRBJ2-1; TRBD1 might be the D (7 bases). Germline-derived CDR1 and CDR2 are MNHEY and SMNVEV (reference sequence). The ends were cut back, 2 bases at V and 4 bases at J, with 12 bases in the middle. The CDR3 runs 15 residues. This chain's CDR3 is CASSLSRGVYNEQFF. The CDR3 DNA is TGTGCCAGCAGTTTAAGCAGGGGGGTGTACAATGAGCAGTTCTTC.

This clonotype has ten or more counts. The J gene is TRBJ1-5, the V gene TRBV7-2; D unresolved. The CDR3 runs to 17 residues. The germline CDR1 and CDR2 sequences are SGHTA and FQGNSA. V was cut by 4 bases and J by 2 bases, with 18 bases left in between. The CDR3 spells CASSSNRPPRGNQPQHF. The CDR3, as DNA: TGTGCCAGCAGCTCCAACCGGCCCCCGCGTGGCAATCAGCCCCAGCATTTT.

This clonotype was found many times. The gene calls are TRBV7-8 and TRBJ2-5; D not certain. The length of the CDR3 is 15 residues. CDR1 is SGHVS, CDR2 FQNEAQ, per germline. V lost 5 bases and J lost 5, with 18 bases in between. The CDR3 sequence is CASSLREAFSETQYF. CDR3 in DNA: TGTGCCAGCAGCCTCCGAGAGGCCTTCTCGGAGACCCAGTACTTC.

This clonotype was picked up many times. CDR3 region: CASSQTSGETTYNEQFF. DNA for the CDR3: TGTGCCAGCAGCCAAACCTCGGGAGAGACTACCTACAATGAGCAGTTCTTC. The chain couples TRBV3-1 to TRBJ2-1, with D perhaps TRBD2 (6 bases). V lost 2 bases and J lost 2, with 16 bases in between. This CDR3 has 17 amino acids. Per the germline V gene, CDR1 is LGHDT and CDR2 is YNNKEL (reference sequence).

This clonotype has a handful of counts. The chain employs TRBV7-9 and TRBJ1-1, with D perhaps matching TRBD1 (5 bases). The length of the CDR3 is 15 residues. Per germline, CDR1 SEHNR and CDR2 FQNEAQ (reference sequence). With 1 base removed from V and 3 bases from J, the gap between germline ends came to 12 bases. The CDR3 DNA is TGTGCCAGCAGCTTAGACTACGGGGGTGACACTGAAGCTTTCTTT. Residues: CASSLDYGGDTEAFF.

This clonotype was detected ten times or more. This chain joins TRBV27 and TRBJ1-2, with D possibly being TRBD1 (5 bases). Germline V gene data show CDR1 as MNHEY and CDR2 as SMNVEV (reference sequence). Trimming cost V 5 bases and J 4 bases, with 20 bases left between them. This CDR3 spans 16 amino acids. The CDR3, as DNA: TGTGCCAGCAGTCGTACCCTGGACACGGAGACCTATGGCTACACCTTC. Amino acids: CASSRTLDTETYGYTF.